This T cell receptor (beta chain) derives from a study of blood T cell repertoires in COVID-19. Study overall: Acute and convalescent COVID-19 samples came from the United States, Italy and Spain. From T cells, B-cell-depleted T cells, or PBMCs came the material, which was cDNA or gDNA.

Original analysis: Estimated nucleated cell counts came from reference gene primer amplification. The protocol was immunoSEQ multiplex PCR, while the TCRdb copy is restricted to in-frame clones and leaves out a portion. The V and J calls and the clone size are those of that table, but D and trimming were determined from the DNA. The sample shows 200,000 to 250,000 clones, 90% to 95% of them seen only once. V lost 6 bases and J lost 6; bases outside the gene matches: 7. The germline V gene has CDR1 MNHNY and CDR2 SVGAGI (reference sequence). The CDR3 spans 15 residues. This receptor was obtained from a man aged 25 to 40 with acute or convalescent COVID-19. The specimen was peripheral blood. V is TRBV6-6 and J is TRBJ1-5; 11 positions agree with TRBD1. CDR3 region: CASRYRDRGGQPQHF. CDR3 DNA: TGTGCCAGCAGGTACCGGGACAGGGGGGGTCAGCCCCAGCATTTT.